This T cell receptor beta chain emerged from a study of shared clonotypes between healthy human individuals. Looking at the study overall: Samples came from a couple of female and a few male donors aged 18 to 49. CD4 naive and CD4 memory each took three plates per donor, while CD8 naive took two and CD8 memory one.

V was cut by 0 bases and J by 4 bases, with 13 bases left in between. The germline gives CDR1 SGHRS, CDR2 YFSETQ. The length of the CDR3 is 15 residues. Using immunoSEQ multiplex PCR, the repertoire was profiled, and TCRdb retains in-frame clones only, with some absent. The data contain about 520,000 clones, around 95% of them seen just once; the ten biggest clones take up 0.05% to 0.07%. The sample comprised naive CD4+ T cells sorted from blood. Noted subset: CD45RA+ positively selected. The source of this sequence is a woman aged 25 to 39 in good health. The V call is TRBV5-1, the J call TRBJ1-2, with D possibly being TRBD1 (5 bases). The CDR3 nucleotides are TGCGCCAGCAGCTTGGCCCGGAGGGGCTCCTATGGCTACACCTTC. Translating it yields CASSLARRGSYGYTF.